A selection of T cell receptor beta chains follows, all from one sample in a study of blood T cell repertoires in COVID-19. Clones were read by immunoSEQ multiplex PCR, and TCRdb kept only the in-frame ones, dropping some. The data hold 280,000 or so clones, with 65% to 90% observed a single time. The specimen sequenced was peripheral blood. The receptors shown here come from a human donor in a cohort sampled during active COVID-19. Each CDR3 is given with its conserved first and last residue. A D gene is named only where the DNA matches it firmly. Some rows mark clone size as missing; the rest say once, few, many or name a class of expanded clone.

d_call: .; clone_size: .; v_call: TRBV5-6; j_call: TRBJ2-1; cdr3_aa: CASSLVGTLLSGEQFF; cdr3_nt: TGTGCCAGCAGCTTGGTGGGGACTCTTCTATCTGGTGAGCAGTTCTTC
d_call: .; clone_size: .; v_call: TRBV7-9; j_call: TRBJ2-3; cdr3_aa: CASSSDSVGTDTQYF; cdr3_nt: TGTGCCAGCAGCTCGGACTCTGTTGGGACAGATACGCAGTATTTT
d_call: TRBD2; clone_size: .; v_call: TRBV3-1/TRBV3-2; j_call: TRBJ2-1; cdr3_aa: CASSQVPSGSFYNEQFF; cdr3_nt: TGTGCCAGCAGCCAAGTACCGAGCGGGAGTTTCTACAATGAGCAGTTCTTC
d_call: .; clone_size: .; v_call: TRBV11-2; j_call: TRBJ2-6; cdr3_aa: CASSLTHHLSGANVLTF; cdr3_nt: TGTGCCAGCAGCTTGACTCACCATCTTTCTGGGGCCAACGTCCTGACTTTC
d_call: TRBD2; clone_size: .; v_call: TRBV2; j_call: TRBJ2-5; cdr3_aa: CASSEATGSGAKETQYF; cdr3_nt: TGTGCCAGCAGTGAAGCGACGGGGAGCGGGGCCAAAGAGACCCAGTACTTC
d_call: .; clone_size: once; v_call: TRBV5-1; j_call: TRBJ2-5; cdr3_aa: CASSLNWGVETQYF; cdr3_nt: TGCGCCAGCAGCTTGAATTGGGGGGTAGAGACCCAGTACTTC
d_call: TRBD1; clone_size: .; v_call: TRBV28; j_call: TRBJ1-4; cdr3_aa: CASSSPGGSEKLFF; cdr3_nt: TGTGCCAGCAGTTCCCCAGGGGGGAGCGAAAAACTGTTTTTT
d_call: TRBD2; clone_size: .; v_call: TRBV5-1; j_call: TRBJ2-3; cdr3_aa: CASRWEIAGGTDTQYF; cdr3_nt: TGCGCCAGCAGGTGGGAGATAGCGGGAGGTACAGATACGCAGTATTTT
d_call: TRBD1; clone_size: .; v_call: TRBV28; j_call: TRBJ1-1; cdr3_aa: CATKGAVNTEAFF; cdr3_nt: TGTGCCACCAAGGGGGCGGTGAACACTGAAGCTTTCTTT
d_call: TRBD2; clone_size: .; v_call: TRBV28; j_call: TRBJ2-3; cdr3_aa: CASRGAGAGTDTQYF; cdr3_nt: TGTGCCAGCAGAGGAGCGGGAGCGGGGACAGATACGCAGTATTTT
d_call: .; clone_size: .; v_call: TRBV11-2; j_call: TRBJ2-1; cdr3_aa: CASSLRSGESRNEQFF; cdr3_nt: TGTGCCAGCAGCTTAAGGTCGGGAGAGTCTAGAAATGAGCAGTTCTTC
d_call: .; clone_size: .; v_call: TRBV7-2; j_call: TRBJ2-7; cdr3_aa: CASSLSGYEQYF; cdr3_nt: TGTGCCAGCAGCTTATCCGGGTACGAGCAGTACTTC
d_call: TRBD1; clone_size: .; v_call: TRBV5-4; j_call: TRBJ1-1; cdr3_aa: CASSTRQGDTEAFF; cdr3_nt: TGTGCCAGCAGCACGAGACAGGGGGACACTGAAGCTTTCTTT
d_call: .; clone_size: .; v_call: TRBV7-9; j_call: TRBJ2-3; cdr3_aa: CASSPRGAVSTDTQYF; cdr3_nt: TGTGCCAGCAGCCCCCGAGGAGCGGTCAGCACAGATACGCAGTATTTT
d_call: TRBD2; clone_size: .; v_call: TRBV30; j_call: TRBJ2-7; cdr3_aa: CAWGYYTSASYEQYF; cdr3_nt: TGTGCCTGGGGCTACTACACTAGCGCCTCCTACGAGCAGTACTTC
d_call: TRBD2; clone_size: .; v_call: TRBV27; j_call: TRBJ2-3; cdr3_aa: CASSYSLADVTDTQYF; cdr3_nt: TGTGCCAGCAGTTACTCCCTAGCGGATGTAACAGATACGCAGTATTTT
d_call: .; clone_size: .; v_call: TRBV19; j_call: TRBJ1-1; cdr3_aa: CASSSRRGDTEAFF; cdr3_nt: TGTGCCAGTAGTTCGAGGCGGGGGGACACTGAAGCTTTCTTT
d_call: TRBD1; clone_size: .; v_call: TRBV2; j_call: TRBJ1-6; cdr3_aa: CASSRDRGNSPLHF; cdr3_nt: TGTGCCAGCAGTCGGGACAGGGGCAATTCACCCCTCCACTTT
d_call: .; clone_size: .; v_call: TRBV5-1; j_call: TRBJ2-2; cdr3_aa: CASSLESGGELFF; cdr3_nt: TGCGCCAGCAGCTTAGAATCGGGCGGGGAGCTGTTTTTT
d_call: .; clone_size: .; v_call: TRBV6-5; j_call: TRBJ1-5; cdr3_aa: CASSYSYTADQPQHF; cdr3_nt: TGTGCCAGCAGTTACTCGTATACGGCGGATCAGCCCCAGCATTTT
d_call: TRBD2; clone_size: .; v_call: TRBV5-1; j_call: TRBJ2-2; cdr3_aa: CASSSTSLYLAAGELFF; cdr3_nt: TGCGCCAGCTCATCGACTAGCCTTTACCTCGCGGCCGGGGAGCTGTTTTTT
d_call: TRBD2; clone_size: .; v_call: TRBV30; j_call: TRBJ2-5; cdr3_aa: CAWRQGLAGVMGETQYF; cdr3_nt: TGTGCCTGGAGGCAGGGACTAGCGGGAGTGATGGGGGAGACCCAGTACTTC
d_call: TRBD1; clone_size: .; v_call: TRBV6-2/TRBV6-3; j_call: TRBJ1-1; cdr3_aa: CASSYNRHGQGWAEAFF; cdr3_nt: TGTGCCAGCAGTTATAACCGACATGGACAGGGGTGGGCTGAAGCTTTCTTT
d_call: TRBD1; clone_size: .; v_call: TRBV6-6; j_call: TRBJ1-1; cdr3_aa: CASSYGTGRNEAFF; cdr3_nt: TGTGCCAGCAGTTACGGGACAGGGCGGAATGAAGCTTTCTTT
d_call: .; clone_size: .; v_call: TRBV5-4; j_call: TRBJ2-2; cdr3_aa: CASSSPGLNTGELFF; cdr3_nt: TGTGCCAGCAGCTCCCCGGGACTTAACACCGGGGAGCTGTTTTTT
d_call: .; clone_size: many; v_call: TRBV4-1; j_call: TRBJ1-1; cdr3_aa: CASSQDTAPNTEAFF; cdr3_nt: TGCGCCAGCAGCCAAGATACCGCGCCGAACACTGAAGCTTTCTTT
d_call: .; clone_size: once; v_call: TRBV6-2/TRBV6-3; j_call: TRBJ1-2; cdr3_aa: CASSSRAVYGYTF; cdr3_nt: TGTGCCAGCAGTTCCAGGGCCGTCTATGGCTACACCTTC
d_call: TRBD2; clone_size: .; v_call: TRBV7-6; j_call: TRBJ2-1; cdr3_aa: CASSMRAGGPGNEQFF; cdr3_nt: TGTGCCAGCAGCATGCGAGCGGGAGGGCCTGGAAATGAGCAGTTCTTC
d_call: .; clone_size: few; v_call: TRBV19; j_call: TRBJ2-1; cdr3_aa: CASSIRGSSYNEQFF; cdr3_nt: TGTGCCAGTAGTATTAGGGGATCTTCCTACAATGAGCAGTTCTTC
d_call: TRBD1; clone_size: .; v_call: TRBV12-3/TRBV12-4; j_call: TRBJ1-2; cdr3_aa: CASSPGQDYGYTF; cdr3_nt: TGTGCCAGCAGTCCGGGACAGGACTATGGCTACACCTTC
d_call: TRBD2; clone_size: once; v_call: TRBV7-8; j_call: TRBJ2-1; cdr3_aa: CASSHTWTSGRTHEQFF; cdr3_nt: TGTGCCAGCAGCCACACCTGGACTAGCGGGAGGACCCATGAGCAGTTCTTC
d_call: TRBD1; clone_size: .; v_call: TRBV4-1; j_call: TRBJ2-7; cdr3_aa: CASSQGYGTGGLYEQYF; cdr3_nt: TGCGCCAGCAGCCAAGGTTACGGGACAGGGGGCCTTTACGAGCAGTACTTC
d_call: TRBD2; clone_size: .; v_call: TRBV2; j_call: TRBJ2-7; cdr3_aa: CASRPTSGTGEQYF; cdr3_nt: TGTGCCAGCAGGCCCACTAGCGGGACCGGCGAGCAGTACTTC
d_call: TRBD1; clone_size: .; v_call: TRBV6-1; j_call: TRBJ2-7; cdr3_aa: CASSEPGSTGTYEQYF; cdr3_nt: TGTGCCAGCAGTGAACCCGGCTCGACAGGGACCTACGAGCAGTACTTC
d_call: .; clone_size: .; v_call: TRBV5-5; j_call: TRBJ1-1; cdr3_aa: CASSLNWGLGNTEAFF; cdr3_nt: TGTGCCAGCAGCTTGAACTGGGGGCTCGGAAACACTGAAGCTTTCTTT
d_call: .; clone_size: once; v_call: TRBV11-3; j_call: TRBJ2-1; cdr3_aa: CASSLYGGSYNEQFF; cdr3_nt: TGTGCCAGCAGCTTATATGGAGGCTCCTACAATGAGCAGTTCTTC
d_call: TRBD2; clone_size: .; v_call: TRBV11-2; j_call: TRBJ2-1; cdr3_aa: CASSLVPASGSYNEQFF; cdr3_nt: TGTGCCAGCAGCTTAGTCCCTGCTAGCGGGAGTTATAATGAGCAGTTCTTC
d_call: .; clone_size: few; v_call: TRBV5-4; j_call: TRBJ2-3; cdr3_aa: CATFSGGAVGDTQYF; cdr3_nt: TGTGCCACTTTCTCGGGGGGCGCAGTGGGGGATACGCAGTATTTT
d_call: .; clone_size: .; v_call: TRBV9; j_call: TRBJ1-2; cdr3_aa: CASSPDGRGYGYTF; cdr3_nt: TGTGCCAGCAGCCCAGACGGAAGAGGCTATGGCTACACCTTC
d_call: .; clone_size: once; v_call: TRBV3-1/TRBV3-2; j_call: TRBJ1-2; cdr3_aa: CASSPLDNYGYTF; cdr3_nt: TGTGCCAGCAGCCCCCTAGACAACTATGGCTACACCTTC
d_call: .; clone_size: .; v_call: TRBV19; j_call: TRBJ1-5; cdr3_aa: CASTTGGGRRHF; cdr3_nt: TGTGCCAGTACCACGGGGGGAGGCAGGCGGCATTTT
d_call: .; clone_size: .; v_call: TRBV21-1; j_call: TRBJ2-7; cdr3_aa: CASKPSAPLDRPTPRFYEQYF; cdr3_nt: TGTGCCAGCAAACCCTCAGCTCCGCTCGACAGGCCAACACCAAGGTTCTACGAGCAGTACTTC
d_call: .; clone_size: .; v_call: TRBV3-1/TRBV3-2; j_call: TRBJ1-2; cdr3_aa: CASTDTRGRGGYTF; cdr3_nt: TGTGCCAGCACCGATACCAGGGGCCGGGGTGGCTACACCTTC
d_call: .; clone_size: .; v_call: TRBV2; j_call: TRBJ2-7; cdr3_aa: CASSRGDEQYF; cdr3_nt: TGTGCCAGCTCCCGCGGTGACGAGCAGTACTTC
d_call: TRBD2; clone_size: .; v_call: TRBV18; j_call: TRBJ2-2; cdr3_aa: CASSPSGGDTGELFF; cdr3_nt: TGTGCCAGCTCACCGTCCGGGGGGGACACCGGGGAGCTGTTTTTT
d_call: .; clone_size: .; v_call: TRBV7-2; j_call: TRBJ1-1; cdr3_aa: CASSRDRLTEAFF; cdr3_nt: TGTGCCAGCAGTCGCGACAGACTCACTGAAGCTTTCTTT
d_call: .; clone_size: once; v_call: TRBV9; j_call: TRBJ2-2; cdr3_aa: CASTTQAGTLNTGELFF; cdr3_nt: TGTGCCAGCACCACTCAAGCCGGGACTCTGAACACCGGGGAGCTGTTTTTT
d_call: TRBD2; clone_size: .; v_call: TRBV7-2; j_call: TRBJ2-7; cdr3_aa: CASSLDLAGASRQYF; cdr3_nt: TGTGCCAGCAGCTTAGATTTAGCGGGAGCATCGAGGCAGTACTTC
d_call: TRBD1; clone_size: .; v_call: TRBV28; j_call: TRBJ1-2; cdr3_aa: CASSQGQLNYGYTF; cdr3_nt: TGTGCCAGCAGCCAGGGACAGCTAAACTATGGCTACACCTTC